The clone carrying this T cell receptor beta chain was seen a single time. This record comes from a study of CD8 T cells in Susac syndrome. RNA totalling roughly 0.45 to 1 ug underwent reverse transcription with random hexamers. TCRdb fed the immunoSEQ multiplex PCR reads into MiXCR, producing one record per CDR3 protein. The sample yields nearly 200,000 distinct CDR3 sequences, roughly 95% seen once. V gave up 5 bases and J gave up 9 bases, with 14 bases separating them. Germline V gene lookup returns CDR1 SQVTM and CDR2 ANQGSEA. The CDR3 runs 12 residues. Negative isolation was applied to CD8+ and CD4+ T cells, and FACS enrichment was applied to TEMRA cells.

Sample: CD4+ T cells from PBMCs. This receptor was obtained from a human donor with multiple sclerosis. The rearrangement links TRBV29-1 to TRBJ1-3; D possibly corresponds to TRBD1 (5 bases). CDR3 amino acids: CSVPGPPSTIYF. CDR3 DNA: TGCAGCGTTCCGGGACCACCGAGCACCATATATTTT.